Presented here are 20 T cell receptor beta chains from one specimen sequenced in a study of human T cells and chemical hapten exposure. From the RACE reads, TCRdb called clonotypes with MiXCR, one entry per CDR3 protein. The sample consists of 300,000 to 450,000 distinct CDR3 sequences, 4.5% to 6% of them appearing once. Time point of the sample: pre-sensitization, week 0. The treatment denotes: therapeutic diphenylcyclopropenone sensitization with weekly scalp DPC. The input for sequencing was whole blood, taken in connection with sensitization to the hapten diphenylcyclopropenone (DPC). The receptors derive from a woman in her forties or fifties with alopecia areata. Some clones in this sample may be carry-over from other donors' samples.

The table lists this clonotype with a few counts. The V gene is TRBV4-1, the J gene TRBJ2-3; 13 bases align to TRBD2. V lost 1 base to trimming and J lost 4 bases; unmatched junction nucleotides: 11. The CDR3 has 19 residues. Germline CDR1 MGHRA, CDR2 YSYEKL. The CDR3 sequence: CASSQVSGTSGVGPDTQYF. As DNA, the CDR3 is TGCGCCAGCAGCCAAGTCTCAGGGACTAGCGGGGTGGGTCCAGATACGCAGTATTTT.

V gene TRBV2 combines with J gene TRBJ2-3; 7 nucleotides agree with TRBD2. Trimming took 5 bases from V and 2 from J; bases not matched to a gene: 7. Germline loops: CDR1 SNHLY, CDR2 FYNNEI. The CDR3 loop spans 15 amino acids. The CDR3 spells CASSLSGTFTDTQYF. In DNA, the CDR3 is TGTGCCAGCAGTCTCAGCGGGACCTTCACAGATACGCAGTATTTT.

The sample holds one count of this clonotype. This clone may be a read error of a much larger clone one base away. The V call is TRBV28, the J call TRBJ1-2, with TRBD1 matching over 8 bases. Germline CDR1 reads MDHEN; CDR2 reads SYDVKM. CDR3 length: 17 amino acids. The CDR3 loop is CAGSLISPGQVPYGYTF. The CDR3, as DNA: TGTGCCGGCAGTTTGATTAGTCCGGGACAGGTTCCCTATGGCTACACCTTC.

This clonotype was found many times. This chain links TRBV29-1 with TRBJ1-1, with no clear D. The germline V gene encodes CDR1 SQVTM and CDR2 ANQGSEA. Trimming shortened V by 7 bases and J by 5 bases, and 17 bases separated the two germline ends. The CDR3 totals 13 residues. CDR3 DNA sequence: TGCAGCGCACTTAGAGAAGTTCGAACTGAAGCTTTCTTT. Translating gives CSALREVRTEAFF.

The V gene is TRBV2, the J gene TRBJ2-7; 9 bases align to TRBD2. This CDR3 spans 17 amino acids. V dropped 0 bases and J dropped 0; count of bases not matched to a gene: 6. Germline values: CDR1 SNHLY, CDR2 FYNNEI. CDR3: CASSEAWLAGNSYEQYF. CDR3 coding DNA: TGTGCCAGCAGTGAAGCATGGCTAGCGGGAAACTCCTACGAGCAGTACTTC.

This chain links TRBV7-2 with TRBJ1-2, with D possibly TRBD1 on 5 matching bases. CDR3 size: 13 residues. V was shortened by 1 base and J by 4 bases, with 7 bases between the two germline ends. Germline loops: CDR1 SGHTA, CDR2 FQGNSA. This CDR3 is CASSLGDAYGYTF. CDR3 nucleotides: TGTGCCAGCAGCTTAGGGGACGCCTATGGCTACACCTTC. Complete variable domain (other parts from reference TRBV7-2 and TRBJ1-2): GAGVSQSPSNKVTEKGKDVELRCDPISGHTALYWYRQSLGQGLEFLIYFQGNSAPDKSGLPSDRFSAERTGGSVSTLTIQRTQQEDSAVYLCASSLGDAYGYTFGSGTRLTVV.

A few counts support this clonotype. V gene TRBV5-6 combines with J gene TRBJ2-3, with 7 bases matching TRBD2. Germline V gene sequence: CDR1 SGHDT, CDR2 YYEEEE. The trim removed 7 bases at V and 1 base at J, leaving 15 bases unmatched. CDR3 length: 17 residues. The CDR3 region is CASWRGRGEARTDTQYF. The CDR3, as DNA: TGTGCCAGCTGGCGGGGGAGAGGGGAGGCACGCACAGATACGCAGTATTTT.

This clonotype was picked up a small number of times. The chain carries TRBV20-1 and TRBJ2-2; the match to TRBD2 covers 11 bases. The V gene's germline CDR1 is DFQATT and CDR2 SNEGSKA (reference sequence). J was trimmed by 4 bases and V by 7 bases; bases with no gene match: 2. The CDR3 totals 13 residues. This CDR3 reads CSGGTSGTGELFF. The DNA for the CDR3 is TGCAGTGGCGGGACTAGCGGCACCGGGGAGCTGTTTTTT.

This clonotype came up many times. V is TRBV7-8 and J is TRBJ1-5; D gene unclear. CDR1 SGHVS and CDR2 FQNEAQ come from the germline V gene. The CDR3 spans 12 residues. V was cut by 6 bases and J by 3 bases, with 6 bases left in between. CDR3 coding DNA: TGTGCCAGCAGTCGTCCCAATCAGCCCCAGCATTTT. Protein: CASSRPNQPQHF.

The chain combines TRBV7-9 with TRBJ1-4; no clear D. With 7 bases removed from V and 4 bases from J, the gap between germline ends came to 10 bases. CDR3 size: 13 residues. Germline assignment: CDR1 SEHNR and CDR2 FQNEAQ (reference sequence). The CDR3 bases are TGTGCCAGCAAATCGGCGCTTAATGAAAAACTGTTTTTT. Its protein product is CASKSALNEKLFF.

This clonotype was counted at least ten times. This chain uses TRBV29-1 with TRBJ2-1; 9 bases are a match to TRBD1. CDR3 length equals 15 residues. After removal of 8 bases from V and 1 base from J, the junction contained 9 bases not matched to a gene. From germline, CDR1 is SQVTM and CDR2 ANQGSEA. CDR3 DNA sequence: TGCAGCACTGAGACCGGGACAGGGTCCTACAATGAGCAGTTCTTC. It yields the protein CSTETGTGSYNEQFF.

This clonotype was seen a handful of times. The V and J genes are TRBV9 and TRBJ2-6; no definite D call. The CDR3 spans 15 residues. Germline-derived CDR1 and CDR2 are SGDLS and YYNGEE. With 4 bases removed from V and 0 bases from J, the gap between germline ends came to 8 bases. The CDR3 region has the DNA TGTGCCAGCAGCACCTCAGGCTCTGGGGCCAACGTCCTGACTTTC. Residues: CASSTSGSGANVLTF.

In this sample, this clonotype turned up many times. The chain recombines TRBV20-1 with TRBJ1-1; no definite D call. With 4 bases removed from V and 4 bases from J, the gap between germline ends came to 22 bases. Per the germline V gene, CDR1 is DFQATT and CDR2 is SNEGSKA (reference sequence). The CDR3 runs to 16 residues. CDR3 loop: CSANGLLEVGGTEAFF. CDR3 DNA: TGCAGTGCTAACGGACTACTGGAGGTCGGAGGCACTGAAGCTTTCTTT.

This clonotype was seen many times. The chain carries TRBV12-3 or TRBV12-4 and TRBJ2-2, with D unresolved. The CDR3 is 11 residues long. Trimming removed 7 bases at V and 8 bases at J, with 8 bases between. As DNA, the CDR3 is TGTGCCAGCACCCCAAGTGGGGAGCTGTTTTTT. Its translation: CASTPSGELFF.

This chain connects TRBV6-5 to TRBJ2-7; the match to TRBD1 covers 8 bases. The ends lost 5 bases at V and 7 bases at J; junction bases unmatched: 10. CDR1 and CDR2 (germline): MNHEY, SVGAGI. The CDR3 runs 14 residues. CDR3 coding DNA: TGTGCCAGCAGTCCGGACAGGGCGGCAGGGGAGCAGTACTTC. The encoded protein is CASSPDRAAGEQYF.

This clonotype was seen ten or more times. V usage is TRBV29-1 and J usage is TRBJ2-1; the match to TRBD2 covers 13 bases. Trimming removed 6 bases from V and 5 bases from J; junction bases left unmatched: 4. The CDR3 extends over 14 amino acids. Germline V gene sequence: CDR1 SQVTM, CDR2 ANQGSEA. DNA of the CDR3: TGCAGCGTCGGACTAGCGGGAGCTAACAATGAGCAGTTCTTC. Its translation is CSVGLAGANNEQFF.

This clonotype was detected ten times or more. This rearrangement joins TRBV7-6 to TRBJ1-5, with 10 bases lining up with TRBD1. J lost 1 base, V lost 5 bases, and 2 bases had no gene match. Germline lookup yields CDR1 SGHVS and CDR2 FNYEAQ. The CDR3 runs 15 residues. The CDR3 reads CASSGGQGSNQPQHF. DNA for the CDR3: TGTGCCAGCAGCGGGGGACAGGGGAGCAATCAGCCCCAGCATTTT.

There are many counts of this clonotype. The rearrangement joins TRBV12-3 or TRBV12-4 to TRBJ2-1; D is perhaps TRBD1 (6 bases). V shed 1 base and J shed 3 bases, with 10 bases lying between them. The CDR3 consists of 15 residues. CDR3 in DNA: TGTGCCAGCAGTTTAGAAGGGGGTAACTACAATGAGCAGTTCTTC. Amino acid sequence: CASSLEGGNYNEQFF.

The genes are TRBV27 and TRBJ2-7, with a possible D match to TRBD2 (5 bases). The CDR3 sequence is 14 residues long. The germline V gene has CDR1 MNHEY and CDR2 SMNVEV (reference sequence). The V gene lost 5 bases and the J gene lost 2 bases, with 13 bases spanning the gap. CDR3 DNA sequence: TGTGCCAGCAGTCAAAGCGGACTTCCCTACGAGCAGTACTTC. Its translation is CASSQSGLPYEQYF.

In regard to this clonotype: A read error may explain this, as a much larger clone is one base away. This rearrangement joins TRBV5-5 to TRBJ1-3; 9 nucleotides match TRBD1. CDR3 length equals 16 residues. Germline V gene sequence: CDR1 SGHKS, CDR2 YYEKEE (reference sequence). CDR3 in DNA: TGTACCAGCAGCTTTGGGACAGGGTTAACTGGAAACACCATATATTTT. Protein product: CTSSFGTGLTGNTIYF.